This TCR beta chain comes out of a study of T cells after yellow fever vaccination. The study's findings and limits: Abundant clonotypes from the bulk population could get into FACS-sorted repertoires as contaminants.

This clonotype was seen repeatedly, ten times or more. The antigen is undetermined. TCRdb processed the 5' RACE reads anew with MiXCR; each CDR3 protein has one entry. The repertoire holds approximately 74,000 distinct CDR3 sequences, with roughly 7.4% as singletons. The CDR3 sequence is 15 residues long. With 5 bases removed from V and 6 bases from J, the gap between germline ends came to 17 bases. From germline, CDR1 is LNHNV and CDR2 YYDKDF (reference sequence). The chain employs TRBV15 and TRBJ1-5, with D possibly matching TRBD1 (5 bases). This receptor was taken from a man aged 18 to 30 who received the YFV17D yellow fever vaccine. The specimen comprised CD8+ T cells sorted from PBMCs, sampled about 5 days after the first yellow fever vaccination. CDR3 protein: CATSRAPSGGQPQHF. CDR3 sequence (DNA): TGTGCCACCAGCCGAGCTCCTAGTGGGGGTCAGCCCCAGCATTTT.